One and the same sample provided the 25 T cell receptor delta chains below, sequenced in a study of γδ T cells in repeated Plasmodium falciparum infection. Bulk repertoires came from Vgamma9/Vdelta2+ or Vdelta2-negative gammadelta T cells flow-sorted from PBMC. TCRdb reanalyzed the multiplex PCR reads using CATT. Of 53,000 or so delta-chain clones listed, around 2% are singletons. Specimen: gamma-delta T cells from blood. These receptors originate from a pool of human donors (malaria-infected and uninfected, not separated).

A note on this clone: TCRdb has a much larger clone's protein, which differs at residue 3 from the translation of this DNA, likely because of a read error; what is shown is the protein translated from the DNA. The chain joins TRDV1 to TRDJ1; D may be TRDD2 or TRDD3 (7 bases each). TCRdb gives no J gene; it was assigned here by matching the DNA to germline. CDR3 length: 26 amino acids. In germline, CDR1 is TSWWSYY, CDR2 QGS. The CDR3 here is CAIGGNYYPWPSFPWGSVWYTDKLIF. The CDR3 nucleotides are TGTGCTATTGGGGGGAACTATTACCCCTGGCCTTCCTTTCCCTGGGGGTCGGTATGGTACACCGATAAACTCATCTTT.

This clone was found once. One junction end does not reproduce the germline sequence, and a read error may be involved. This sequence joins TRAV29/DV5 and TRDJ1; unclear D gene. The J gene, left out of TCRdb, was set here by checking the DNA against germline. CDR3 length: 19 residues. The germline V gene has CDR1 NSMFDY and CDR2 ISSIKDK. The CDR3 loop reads CAASGHHPKVPRNTDKLIF. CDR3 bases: TGCGCAGCAAGCGGGCATCACCCAAAAGTACCCCGTAACACCGATAAACTCATCTTT.

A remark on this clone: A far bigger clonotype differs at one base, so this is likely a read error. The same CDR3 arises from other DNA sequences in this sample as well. The CDR3 region is CALGVPNVPDKLIF. The CDR3 nucleotides read TGCGCTCTTGGGGTCCCAAATGTGCCGGATAAACTCATCTTT. The gene calls are TRDV1 and TRDJ1; the D gene is possibly TRDD3 (5 bases). TCRdb supplies no J gene; here it was assigned by aligning the nucleotide sequence to germline. The CDR3 runs 14 residues. From germline, CDR1 is TSWWSYY and CDR2 QGS.

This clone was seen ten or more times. CDR3 nucleotides: TGTGCCTGTGACACCCTCTGGGGGGGTGAGAGCACCGATAAACTCATCTTT. Translation gives CACDTLWGGESTDKLIF. The J gene is TRDJ1, the V gene TRDV2; 7 nucleotides line up with TRDD3. V lost 0 bases to trimming and J lost 1 base; unmatched junction nucleotides: 10. Per the germline V gene, CDR1 is GEAIGNYY and CDR2 is EKD. The CDR3 has 17 amino acids.

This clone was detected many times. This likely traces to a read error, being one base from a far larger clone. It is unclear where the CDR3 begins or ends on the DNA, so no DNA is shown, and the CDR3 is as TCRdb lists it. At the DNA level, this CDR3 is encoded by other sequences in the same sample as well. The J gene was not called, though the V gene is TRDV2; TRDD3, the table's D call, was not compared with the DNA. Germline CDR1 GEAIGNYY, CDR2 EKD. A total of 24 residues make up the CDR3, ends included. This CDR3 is CACDTVIPYSDWGIGTNYTDKLIF.

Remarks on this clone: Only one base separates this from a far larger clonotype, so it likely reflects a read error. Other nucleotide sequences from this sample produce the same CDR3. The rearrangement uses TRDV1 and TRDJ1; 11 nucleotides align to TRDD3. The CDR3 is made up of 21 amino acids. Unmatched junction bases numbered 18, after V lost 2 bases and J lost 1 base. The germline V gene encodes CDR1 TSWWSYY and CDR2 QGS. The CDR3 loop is CALGEGTLSVLGDRGTDKLIF. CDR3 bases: TGTGCTCTTGGGGAAGGAACCTTATCCGTACTGGGGGATAGGGGCACCGATAAACTCATCTTT.

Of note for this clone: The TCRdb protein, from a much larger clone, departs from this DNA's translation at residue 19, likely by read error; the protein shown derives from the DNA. The CDR3 protein is CALGELALWRWGTHPYTDELIF. The DNA for the CDR3 is TGTGCTCTTGGGGAACTAGCCCTATGGCGTTGGGGGACGCATCCGTACACCGATGAACTCATCTTT. The chain recombines TRDV1 with TRDJ1, with TRDD3 matching 7 bases. Here the J gene came from matching the DNA to germline, since TCRdb omits it. The CDR3 loop spans 22 amino acids. Germline V gives CDR1 TSWWSYY, CDR2 QGS.

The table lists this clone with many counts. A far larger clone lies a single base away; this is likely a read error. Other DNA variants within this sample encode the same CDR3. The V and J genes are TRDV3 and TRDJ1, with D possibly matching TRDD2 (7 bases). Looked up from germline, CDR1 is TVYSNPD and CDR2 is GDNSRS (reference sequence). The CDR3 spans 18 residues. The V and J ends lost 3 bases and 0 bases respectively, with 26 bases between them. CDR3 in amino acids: CALNFPTWWGAYTDKLIF. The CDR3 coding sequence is TGTGCCTTGAATTTTCCTACGTGGTGGGGGGCATACACCGATAAACTCATCTTT.

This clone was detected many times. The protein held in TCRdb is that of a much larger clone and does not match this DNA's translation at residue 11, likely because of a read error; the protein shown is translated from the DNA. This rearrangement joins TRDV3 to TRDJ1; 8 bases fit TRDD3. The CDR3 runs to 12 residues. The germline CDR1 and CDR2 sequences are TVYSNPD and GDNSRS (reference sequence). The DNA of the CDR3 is TGTGCCTCCCGGGGATACACCGATAAACTCACCTTT. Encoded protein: CASRGYTDKLTF.

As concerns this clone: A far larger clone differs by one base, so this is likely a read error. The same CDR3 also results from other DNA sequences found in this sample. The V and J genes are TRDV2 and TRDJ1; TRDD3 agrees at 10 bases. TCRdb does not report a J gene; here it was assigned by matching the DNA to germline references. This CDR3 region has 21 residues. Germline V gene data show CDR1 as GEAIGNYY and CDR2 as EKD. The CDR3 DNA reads TGTGCTTGTGACCCCTTAAGTACCGTGGTGGGGGATACCCGAAACACCGATAAACTCATCTTT. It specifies CACDPLSTVVGDTRNTDKLIF.

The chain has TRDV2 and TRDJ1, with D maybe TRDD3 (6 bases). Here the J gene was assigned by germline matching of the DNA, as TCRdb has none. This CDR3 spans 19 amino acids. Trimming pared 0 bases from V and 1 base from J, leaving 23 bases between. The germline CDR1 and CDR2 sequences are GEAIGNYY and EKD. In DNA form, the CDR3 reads TGTGCCTGTGACACCGTGGGGATTGATTCCTGGGACACCACCGATAAACTCATCTTT. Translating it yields CACDTVGIDSWDTTDKLIF.

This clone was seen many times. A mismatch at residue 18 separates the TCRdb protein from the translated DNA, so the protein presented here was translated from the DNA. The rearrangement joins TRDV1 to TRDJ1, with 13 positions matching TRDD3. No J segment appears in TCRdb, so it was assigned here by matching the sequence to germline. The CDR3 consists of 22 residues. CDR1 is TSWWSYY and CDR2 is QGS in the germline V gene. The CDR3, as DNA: TGTGCTCTTGGGGAACGGACTTCCTCCGTACTGGGGGATACGTATCTGACCGGTAAACTCATCTTT. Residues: CALGERTSSVLGDTYLTGKLIF.

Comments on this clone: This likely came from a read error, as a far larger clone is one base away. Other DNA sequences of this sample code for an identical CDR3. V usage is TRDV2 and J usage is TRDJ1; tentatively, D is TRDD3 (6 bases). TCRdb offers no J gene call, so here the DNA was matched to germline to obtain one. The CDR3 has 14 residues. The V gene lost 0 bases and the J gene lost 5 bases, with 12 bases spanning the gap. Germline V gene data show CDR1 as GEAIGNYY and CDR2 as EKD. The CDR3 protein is CACDTLGTTDKLIF. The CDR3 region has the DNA TGTGCCTGTGACACCCTGGGGACCACTGATAAACTCATCTTT.

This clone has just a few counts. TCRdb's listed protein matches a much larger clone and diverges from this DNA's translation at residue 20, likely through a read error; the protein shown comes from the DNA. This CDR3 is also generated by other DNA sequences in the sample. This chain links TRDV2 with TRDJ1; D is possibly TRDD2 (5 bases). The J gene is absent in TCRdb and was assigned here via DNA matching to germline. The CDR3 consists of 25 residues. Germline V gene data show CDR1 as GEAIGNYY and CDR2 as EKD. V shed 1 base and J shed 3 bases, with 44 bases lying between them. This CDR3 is CACDTGLLSGSGCHPPKWYADKLIF. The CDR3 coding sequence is TGTGCCTGTGACACGGGCCTTCTTTCAGGGTCGGGTTGTCACCCCCCAAAGTGGTACGCCGATAAACTCATCTTT.

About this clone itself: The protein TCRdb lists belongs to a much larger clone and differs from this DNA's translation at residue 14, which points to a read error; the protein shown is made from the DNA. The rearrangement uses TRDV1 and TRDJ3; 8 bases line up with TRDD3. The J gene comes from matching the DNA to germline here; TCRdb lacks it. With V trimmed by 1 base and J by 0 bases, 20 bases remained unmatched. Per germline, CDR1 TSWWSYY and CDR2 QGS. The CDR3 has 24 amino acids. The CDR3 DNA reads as TGTGCTCTTGGGGAACCGGTCCTTCAAACTGGGGGCCAGGTCAACTCCTGGGACACCCGACAGATGTTTTTC. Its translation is CALGEPVLQTGGQVNSWDTRQMFF.

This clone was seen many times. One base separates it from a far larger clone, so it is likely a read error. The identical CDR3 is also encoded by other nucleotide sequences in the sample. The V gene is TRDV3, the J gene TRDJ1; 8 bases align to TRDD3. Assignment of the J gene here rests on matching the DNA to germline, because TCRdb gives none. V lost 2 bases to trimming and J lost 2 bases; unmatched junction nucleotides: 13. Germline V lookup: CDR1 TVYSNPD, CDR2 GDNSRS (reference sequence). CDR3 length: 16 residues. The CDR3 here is CAFDYWGPAYTDKLIF. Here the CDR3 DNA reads TGTGCCTTTGATTACTGGGGGCCAGCGTATACCGATAAACTCATCTTT.

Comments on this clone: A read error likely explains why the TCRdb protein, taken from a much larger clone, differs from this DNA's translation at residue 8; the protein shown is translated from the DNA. In nucleotides, the CDR3 is TGTGCTCTTGGGGAACCCTTCCCCCAAGTACTGGGGGAGAAGTACACCGATAAACTCATCTTT. It is translated as CALGEPFPQVLGEKYTDKLIF. V and J are TRDV1 and TRDJ1, with TRDD3 matching 9 bases. TCRdb records no J gene; here it was assigned by comparing the DNA to germline. Trimming cost V 1 base and J 0 bases; bases outside gene matches: 18. Germline V lookup: CDR1 TSWWSYY, CDR2 QGS. The length of the CDR3 is 21 residues.

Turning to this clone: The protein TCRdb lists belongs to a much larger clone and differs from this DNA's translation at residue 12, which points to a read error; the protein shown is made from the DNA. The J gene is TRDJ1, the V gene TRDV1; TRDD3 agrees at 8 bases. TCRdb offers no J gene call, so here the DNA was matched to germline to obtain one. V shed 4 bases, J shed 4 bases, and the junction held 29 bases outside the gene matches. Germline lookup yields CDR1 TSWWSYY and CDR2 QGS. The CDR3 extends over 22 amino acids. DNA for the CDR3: TGTGCTCTTGGGGGCCCGCCATCTGTACTGGGGGGTGTTGCCGGGGTGATCGATAAACTCATCTTT. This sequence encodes CALGGPPSVLGGVAGVIDKLIF.

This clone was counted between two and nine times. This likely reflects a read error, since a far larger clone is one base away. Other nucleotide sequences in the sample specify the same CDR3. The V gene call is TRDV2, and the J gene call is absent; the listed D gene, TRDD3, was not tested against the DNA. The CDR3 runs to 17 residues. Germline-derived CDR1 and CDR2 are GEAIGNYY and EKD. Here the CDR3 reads CACDPVGLGDYTDKLIF. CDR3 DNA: TGTGCCTGTGACCCGGTCGGTCTGGGGGATTACACCGATAAACTCATTTTT.

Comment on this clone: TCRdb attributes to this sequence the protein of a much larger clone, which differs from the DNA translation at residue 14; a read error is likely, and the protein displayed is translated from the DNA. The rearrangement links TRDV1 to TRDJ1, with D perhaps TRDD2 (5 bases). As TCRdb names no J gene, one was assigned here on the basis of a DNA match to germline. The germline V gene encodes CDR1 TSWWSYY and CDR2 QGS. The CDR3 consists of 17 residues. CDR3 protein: CALGEAFPPEYTDELIF. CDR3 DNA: TGTGCTCTTGGGGAAGCTTTTCCTCCCGAATACACCGATGAACTCATCTTT.

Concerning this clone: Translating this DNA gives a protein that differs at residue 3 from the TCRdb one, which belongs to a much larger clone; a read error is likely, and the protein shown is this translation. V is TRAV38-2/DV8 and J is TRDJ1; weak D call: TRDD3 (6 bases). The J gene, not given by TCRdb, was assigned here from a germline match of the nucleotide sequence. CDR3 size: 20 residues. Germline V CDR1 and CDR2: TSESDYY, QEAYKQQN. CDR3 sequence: CACRSYGGRLGFGYTDKLIF. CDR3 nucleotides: TGTGCTTGTAGGAGTTATGGTGGACGGCTGGGGTTCGGCTACACCGATAAACTCATCTTT.

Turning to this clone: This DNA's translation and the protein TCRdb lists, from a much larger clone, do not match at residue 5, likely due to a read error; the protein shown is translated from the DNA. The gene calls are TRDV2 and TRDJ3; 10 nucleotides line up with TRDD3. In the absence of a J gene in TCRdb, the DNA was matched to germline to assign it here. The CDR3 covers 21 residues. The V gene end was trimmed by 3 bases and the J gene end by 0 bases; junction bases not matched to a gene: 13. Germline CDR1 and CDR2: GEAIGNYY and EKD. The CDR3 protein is CACDSQPYWGMGSWDTRQMFF. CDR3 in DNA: TGTGCCTGTGACTCTCAACCGTACTGGGGGATGGGCTCCTGGGACACCCGACAGATGTTTTTC.

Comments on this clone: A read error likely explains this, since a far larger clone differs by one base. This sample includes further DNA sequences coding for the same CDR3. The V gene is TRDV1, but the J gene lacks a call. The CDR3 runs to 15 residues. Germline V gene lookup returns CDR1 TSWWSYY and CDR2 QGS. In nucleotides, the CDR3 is TGTGCTCTTGGGGCAAGCCCACCTGGGCCCTATAAACTCATCTTC. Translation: CALGASPPGPYKLIF.

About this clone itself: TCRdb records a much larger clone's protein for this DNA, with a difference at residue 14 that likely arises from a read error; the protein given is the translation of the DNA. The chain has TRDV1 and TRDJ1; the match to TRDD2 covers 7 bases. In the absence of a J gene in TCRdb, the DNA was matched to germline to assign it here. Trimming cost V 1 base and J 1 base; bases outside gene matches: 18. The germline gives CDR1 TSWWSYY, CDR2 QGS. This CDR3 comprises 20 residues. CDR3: CALGEPAFVPTPGTTDKLIF. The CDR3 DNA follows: TGTGCTCTTGGGGAACCAGCTTTCGTTCCTACACCAGGGACCACCGATAAACTCATCTTT.

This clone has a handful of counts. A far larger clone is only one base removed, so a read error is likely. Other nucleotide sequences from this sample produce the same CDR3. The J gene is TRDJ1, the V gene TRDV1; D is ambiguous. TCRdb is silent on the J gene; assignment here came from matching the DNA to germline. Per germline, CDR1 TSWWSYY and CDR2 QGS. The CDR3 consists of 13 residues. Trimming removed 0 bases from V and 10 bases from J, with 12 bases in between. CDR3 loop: CALGELPHIRLIF. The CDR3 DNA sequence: TGTGCTCTTGGGGAACTGCCCCATATAAGACTCATCTTT.